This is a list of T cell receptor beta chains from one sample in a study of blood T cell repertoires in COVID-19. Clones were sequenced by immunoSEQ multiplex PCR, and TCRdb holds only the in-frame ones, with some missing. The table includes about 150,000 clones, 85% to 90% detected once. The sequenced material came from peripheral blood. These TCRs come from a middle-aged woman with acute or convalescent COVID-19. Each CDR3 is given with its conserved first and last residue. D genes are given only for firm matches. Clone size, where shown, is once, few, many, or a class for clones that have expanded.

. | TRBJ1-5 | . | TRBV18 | TGTGCCAGCTCACCAGGGGGGGGAGGTAGCAATCAGCCCCAGCATTTT | CASSPGGGGSNQPQHF
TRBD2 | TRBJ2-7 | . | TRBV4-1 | TGCGCCAGCAGCCAAGACGGGTTTAGCGGGAGGGCCGAAGAGCAGTACTTC | CASSQDGFSGRAEEQYF
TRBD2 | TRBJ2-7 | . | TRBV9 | TGTGCCAGCAGCGCGGGACTAGCGGAGATATACGAGCAGTACTTC | CASSAGLAEIYEQYF
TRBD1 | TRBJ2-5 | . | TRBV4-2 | TGTGCCAGCAGCCAAGATCCAAGGGGGCAACAGACCCAGTACTTC | CASSQDPRGQQTQYF
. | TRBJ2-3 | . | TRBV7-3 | TGTGCCAGCAGCTTGGGCAGCACAGATACGCAGTATTTT | CASSLGSTDTQYF
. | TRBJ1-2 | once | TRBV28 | TGTGCCAGCAGAGGAGCCAACTATGGCTACACCTTC | CASRGANYGYTF
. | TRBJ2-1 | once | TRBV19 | TGTGCCAGTAGTATATGGGCGGGAAAAGATGAGCAGTTCTTC | CASSIWAGKDEQFF
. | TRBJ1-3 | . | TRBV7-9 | TGTGCCAGCCAGGGGACCCCAGGAGCCGGAAACACCATATATTTT | CASQGTPGAGNTIYF
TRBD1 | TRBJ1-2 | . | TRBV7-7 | TGTGCCAGCAGCCTCAGGACAGGGGGCAGGATCGGCTATGGCTACACCTTC | CASSLRTGGRIGYGYTF
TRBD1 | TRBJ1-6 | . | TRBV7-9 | TGTGCCAGCAGCTTAGTAGATTCGGGACAGGGATCGGGTTCACCCCTCCACTTT | CASSLVDSGQGSGSPLHF
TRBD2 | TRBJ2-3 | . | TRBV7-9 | TGTGCCAGCAGCCGCGGACTAGCGGGAGGCCCTTCAAGAGATACGCAGTATTTT | CASSRGLAGGPSRDTQYF
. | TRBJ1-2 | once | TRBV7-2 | TGTGCCAGCAGCTTAGTGGGCGGGACTGAAAGCTATGGCTACACCTTC | CASSLVGGTESYGYTF
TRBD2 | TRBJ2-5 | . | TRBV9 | TGTGCCAGCAGCGCCGCCGGGACTAGAGGGACCCAGTACTTC | CASSAAGTRGTQYF
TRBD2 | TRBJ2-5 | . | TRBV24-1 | TGTGCCACCAGTGGGACTAGCGGGAGTCAATGGGAGACCCAGTACTTC | CATSGTSGSQWETQYF
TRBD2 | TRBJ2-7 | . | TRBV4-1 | TGCGCCAGCAGCTCGCAGACTAGCGGGAGTGGCTACGAGCAGTACTTC | CASSSQTSGSGYEQYF
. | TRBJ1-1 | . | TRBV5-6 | TGTGCCAGCAGCTTGGGGGGGCCCACTGAAGCTTTCTTT | CASSLGGPTEAFF
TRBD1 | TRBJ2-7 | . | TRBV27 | TGTGCCAGCAGTGGTGGGACAGGTAATACCTACGAGCAGTACTTC | CASSGGTGNTYEQYF
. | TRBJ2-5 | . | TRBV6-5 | TGTGCCAGCAGTTACTCGAGAGGAGAAGAGACCCAGTACTTC | CASSYSRGEETQYF
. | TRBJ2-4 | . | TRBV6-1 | TGTGCCAGCAGTGAAAGGGGGAGATTAGCCAAAAACATTCAGTACTTC | CASSERGRLAKNIQYF
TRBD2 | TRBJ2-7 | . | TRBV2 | TGTGCCAGCAGTCGGACTAGCGTAGCCTACGAGCAGTACTTC | CASSRTSVAYEQYF